This T cell receptor (beta chain) derives from a study of neoadjuvant anti-PD-1 for oral cavity cancer. The time point: after neoadjuvant nivolumab, at surgical resection. Patients had newly diagnosed, untreated stage II-IVA oral cavity squamous cell carcinoma. Cohort: HPV-negative, locally advanced oral cavity squamous cell carcinoma patients. Most PBMC samples had 480 ng input DNA in six replicates. Repertoires were generated with immunoSEQ multiplex PCR, while TCRdb's copy carries only in-frame clones and drops some. The sample records about 7,800 clones, around 69% being singletons. This clone was counted only a few times. The V gene's germline CDR1 is MNHEY and CDR2 SMNVEV (reference sequence). With 7 bases removed from V and 4 bases from J, the gap between germline ends came to 12 bases. This CDR3 is 13 amino acids long.

The TCR originated in a person aged 35-79 years with oral cavity squamous cell carcinoma. Sample: PBMCs, taken after nivolumab (anti-PD-1) treatment. J is TRBJ2-3 and V is TRBV27, with TRBD1 as a possible D gene (6 bases). CDR3 protein: CASILRGSDTQYF. CDR3 bases: TGTGCCAGCATCCTAAGGGGGTCAGATACGCAGTATTTT.